This T cell receptor (beta chain) was obtained from a study of T cells after posttransplantation cyclophosphamide. Study results and limitations: Later post-transplant blood repertoires were often dominated by donor CD8+ memory clones.

Produced via immunoSEQ multiplex PCR; TCRdb's table is partial and in-frame only. The sample is made up of about 15,000 clones, none counted only once. This clone was counted ten times or more. Its antigen is still unknown. The germline V and J ends were trimmed by 5 bases and 2 bases, with 19 bases remaining between them. The CDR3 has 16 amino acids. Germline V CDR1 and CDR2: SGHVS, FQNEAQ. A marrow graft followed busulfan-fludarabine conditioning, with cyclophosphamide on days +3 and +4. This chain connects TRBV7-8 to TRBJ2-7, with D perhaps TRBD2 (6 bases). This clonotype originated in a female patient in her thirties or forties who received an allogeneic stem cell transplant from a related donor, was CMV-positive, and had no GVHD. Part of the T cell pool may stem from the graft donor. Here the sequenced sample was PBMCs, taken around 1,200 days after allogeneic stem cell transplant with posttransplant cyclophosphamide. CDR3 in amino acids: CASSPREDTLTYEQYF. CDR3 nucleotide sequence: TGTGCCAGCAGCCCTAGGGAGGACACCCTAACCTACGAGCAGTACTTC.